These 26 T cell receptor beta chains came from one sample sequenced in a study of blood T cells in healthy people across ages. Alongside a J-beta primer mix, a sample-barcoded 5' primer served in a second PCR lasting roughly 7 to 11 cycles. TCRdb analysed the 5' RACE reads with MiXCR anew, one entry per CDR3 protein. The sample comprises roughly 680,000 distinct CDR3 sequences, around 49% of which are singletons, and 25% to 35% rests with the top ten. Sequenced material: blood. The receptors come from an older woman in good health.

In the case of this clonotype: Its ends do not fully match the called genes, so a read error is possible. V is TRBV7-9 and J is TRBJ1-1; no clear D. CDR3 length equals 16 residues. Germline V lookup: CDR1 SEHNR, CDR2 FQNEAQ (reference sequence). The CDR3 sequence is CASSLRRGEPNAEAFF. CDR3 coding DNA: TGTGCCAGCAGCTTACGGAGAGGAGAACCGAACGCTGAAGCTTTCTTT.

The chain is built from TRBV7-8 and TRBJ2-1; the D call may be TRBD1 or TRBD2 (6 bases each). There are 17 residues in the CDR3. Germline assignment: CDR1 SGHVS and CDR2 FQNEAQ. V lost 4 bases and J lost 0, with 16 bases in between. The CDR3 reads CASSSLGGPRSYNEQFF. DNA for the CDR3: TGTGCCAGCAGCTCGCTAGGGGGGCCTCGCTCCTACAATGAGCAGTTCTTC.

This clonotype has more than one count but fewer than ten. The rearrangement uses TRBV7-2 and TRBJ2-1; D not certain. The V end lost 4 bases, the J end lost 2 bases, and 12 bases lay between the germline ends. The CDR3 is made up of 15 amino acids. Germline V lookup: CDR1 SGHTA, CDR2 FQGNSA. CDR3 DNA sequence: TGTGCCAGCAGCTCCCTAATAGGCACCTACAATGAGCAGTTCTTC. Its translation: CASSSLIGTYNEQFF.

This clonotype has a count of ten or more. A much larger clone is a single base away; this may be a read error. Here the CDR3 reads CASSARDLGNEQFF. The CDR3 region has the DNA TGTGCCAGCAGCGCCAGGGATCTGGGCAATGAGCAGTTCTTC. This sequence joins TRBV9 and TRBJ2-1; the D gene is possibly TRBD1 (5 bases). The CDR3 has 14 amino acids. The germline V and J ends were trimmed by 3 bases and 6 bases, with 13 bases remaining between them. The V gene's germline CDR1 is SGDLS and CDR2 YYNGEE. Based on the CDR3 plus reference TRBV9 and TRBJ2-1, the full variable domain is DSGVTQTPKHLITATGQRVTLRCSPRSGDLSVYWYQQSLDQGLQFLIQYYNGEERAKGNILERFSAQQFPDLHSELNLSSLELGDSALYFCASSARDLGNEQFFGPGTRLTVL.

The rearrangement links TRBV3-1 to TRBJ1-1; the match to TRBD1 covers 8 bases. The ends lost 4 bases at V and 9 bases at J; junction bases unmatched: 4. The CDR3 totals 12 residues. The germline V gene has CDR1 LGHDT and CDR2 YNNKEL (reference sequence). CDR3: CASSPWTGKAFF. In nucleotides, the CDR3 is TGTGCCAGCAGCCCCTGGACAGGGAAAGCTTTCTTT.

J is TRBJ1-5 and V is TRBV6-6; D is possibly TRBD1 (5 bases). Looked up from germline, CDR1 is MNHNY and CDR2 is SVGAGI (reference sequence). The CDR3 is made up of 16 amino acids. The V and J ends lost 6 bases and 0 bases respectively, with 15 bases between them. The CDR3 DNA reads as TGTGCCAGCAGACAAATGACAGCTAATAGCAATCAGCCCCAGCATTTT. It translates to CASRQMTANSNQPQHF.

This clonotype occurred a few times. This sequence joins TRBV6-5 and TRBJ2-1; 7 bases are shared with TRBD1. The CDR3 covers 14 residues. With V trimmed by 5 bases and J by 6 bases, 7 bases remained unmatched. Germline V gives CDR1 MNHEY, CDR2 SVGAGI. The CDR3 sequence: CASSHRDSSNEQFF. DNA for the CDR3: TGTGCCAGCAGTCACCGGGACAGTTCCAATGAGCAGTTCTTC.

The CDR3, as DNA: TGCGCCAGCAGCTTGGGCGTGAGAGAGACAGATACGCAGTATTTT. Translating it yields CASSLGVRETDTQYF. V gene TRBV5-1 combines with J gene TRBJ2-3, with D unclear. V lost 0 bases to trimming and J lost 3 bases, with 11 bases between them. Germline V CDR1 and CDR2: SGHRS, YFSETQ. The CDR3 contains 15 residues. Based on the CDR3 plus reference TRBV5-1 and TRBJ2-3, the full variable domain is KAGVTQTPRYLIKTRGQQVTLSCSPISGHRSVSWYQQTPGQGLQFLFEYFSETQRNKGNFPGRFSGRQFSNSRSEMNVSTLELGDSALYLCASSLGVRETDTQYFGPGTRLTVL.

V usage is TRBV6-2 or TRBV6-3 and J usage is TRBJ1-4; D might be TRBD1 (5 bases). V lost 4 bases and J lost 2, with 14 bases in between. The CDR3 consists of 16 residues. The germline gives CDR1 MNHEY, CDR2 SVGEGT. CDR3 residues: CASSFRATATNEKLFF. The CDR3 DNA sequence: TGTGCCAGCAGTTTCCGAGCGACAGCTACTAATGAAAAACTGTTTTTT.

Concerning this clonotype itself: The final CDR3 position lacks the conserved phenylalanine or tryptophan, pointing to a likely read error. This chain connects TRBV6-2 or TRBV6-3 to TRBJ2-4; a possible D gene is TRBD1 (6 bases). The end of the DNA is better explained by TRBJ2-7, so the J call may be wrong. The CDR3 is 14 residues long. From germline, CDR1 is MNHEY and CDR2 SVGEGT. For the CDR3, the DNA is TGTGCCAGCAGAAAAACAGGGAACTCCTACGAGCAGTACTTA. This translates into CASRKTGNSYEQYL.

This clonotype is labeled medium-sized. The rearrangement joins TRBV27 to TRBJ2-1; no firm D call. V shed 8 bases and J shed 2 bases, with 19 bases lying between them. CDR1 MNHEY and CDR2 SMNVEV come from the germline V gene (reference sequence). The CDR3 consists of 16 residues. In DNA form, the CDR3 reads TGTGCCAGCCGTTCCGGGCGGACGGACCCCTACAATGAGCAGTTCTTC. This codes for CASRSGRTDPYNEQFF.

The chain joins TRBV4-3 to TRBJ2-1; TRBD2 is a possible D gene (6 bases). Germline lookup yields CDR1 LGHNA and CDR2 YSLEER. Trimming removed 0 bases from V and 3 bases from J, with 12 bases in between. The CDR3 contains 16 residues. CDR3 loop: CASSQDTGRGYNEQFF. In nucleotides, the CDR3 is TGCGCCAGCAGCCAAGATACGGGGCGGGGCTACAATGAGCAGTTCTTC.

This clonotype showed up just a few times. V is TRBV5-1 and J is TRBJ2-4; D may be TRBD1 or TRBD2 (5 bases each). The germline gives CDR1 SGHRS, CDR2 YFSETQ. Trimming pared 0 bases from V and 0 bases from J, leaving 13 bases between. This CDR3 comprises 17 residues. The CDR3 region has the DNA TGCGCCAGCAGCTTGGATCTGGGACCGATAGCCAAAAACATTCAGTACTTC. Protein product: CASSLDLGPIAKNIQYF.

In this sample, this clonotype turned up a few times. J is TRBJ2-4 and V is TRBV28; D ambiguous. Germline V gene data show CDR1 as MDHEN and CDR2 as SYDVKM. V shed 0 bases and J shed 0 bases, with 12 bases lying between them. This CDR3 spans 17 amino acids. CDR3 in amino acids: CASSLWMQALAKNIQYF. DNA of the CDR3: TGTGCCAGCAGTTTATGGATGCAGGCCCTAGCCAAAAACATTCAGTACTTC.

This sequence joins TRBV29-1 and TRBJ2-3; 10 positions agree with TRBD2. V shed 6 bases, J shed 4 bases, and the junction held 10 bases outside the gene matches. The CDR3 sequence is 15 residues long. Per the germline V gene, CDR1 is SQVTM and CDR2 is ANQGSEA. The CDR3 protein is CSVTLAGVASDTQYF. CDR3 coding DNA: TGCAGCGTGACCCTAGCGGGAGTAGCTTCAGATACGCAGTATTTT.

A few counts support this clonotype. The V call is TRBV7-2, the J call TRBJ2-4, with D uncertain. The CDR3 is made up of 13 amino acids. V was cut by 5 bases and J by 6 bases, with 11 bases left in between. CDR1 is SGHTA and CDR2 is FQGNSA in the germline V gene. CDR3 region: CASSRAQGNIQYF. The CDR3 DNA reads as TGTGCCAGCAGCCGGGCCCAAGGAAACATTCAGTACTTC.

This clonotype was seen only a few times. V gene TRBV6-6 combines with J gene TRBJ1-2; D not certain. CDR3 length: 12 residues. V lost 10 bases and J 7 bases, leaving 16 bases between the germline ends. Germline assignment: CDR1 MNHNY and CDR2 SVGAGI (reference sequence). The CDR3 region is CATPQREGGYTF. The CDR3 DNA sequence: TGTGCCACCCCGCAAAGGGAGGGTGGCTACACCTTC.

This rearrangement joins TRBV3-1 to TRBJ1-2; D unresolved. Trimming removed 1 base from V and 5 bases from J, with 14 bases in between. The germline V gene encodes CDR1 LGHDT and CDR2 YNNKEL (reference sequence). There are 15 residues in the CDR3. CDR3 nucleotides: TGTGCCAGCAGCCAAGGACACCTGTCATCTTATGGCTACACCTTC. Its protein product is CASSQGHLSSYGYTF.

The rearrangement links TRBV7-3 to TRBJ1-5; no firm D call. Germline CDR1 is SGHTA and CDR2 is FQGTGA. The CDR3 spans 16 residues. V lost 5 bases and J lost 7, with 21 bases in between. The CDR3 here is CASSPDEGWARQPQHF. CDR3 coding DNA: TGTGCCAGCAGCCCTGACGAGGGATGGGCGAGACAGCCCCAGCATTTT.

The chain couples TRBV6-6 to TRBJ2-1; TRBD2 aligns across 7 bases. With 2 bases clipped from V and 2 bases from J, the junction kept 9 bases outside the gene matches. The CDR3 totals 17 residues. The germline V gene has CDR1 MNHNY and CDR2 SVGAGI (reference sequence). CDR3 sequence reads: CASSYAMLAETYNEQFF. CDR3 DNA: TGTGCCAGCAGTTACGCTATGCTAGCGGAGACCTACAATGAGCAGTTCTTC.

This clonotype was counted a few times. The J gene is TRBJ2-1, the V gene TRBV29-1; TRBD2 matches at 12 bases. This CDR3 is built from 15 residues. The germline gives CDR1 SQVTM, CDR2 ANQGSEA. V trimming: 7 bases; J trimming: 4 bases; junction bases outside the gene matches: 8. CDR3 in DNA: TGCAGCGGCTCCCTTGGACTAGCGGGATACAATGAGCAGTTCTTC. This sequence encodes CSGSLGLAGYNEQFF.

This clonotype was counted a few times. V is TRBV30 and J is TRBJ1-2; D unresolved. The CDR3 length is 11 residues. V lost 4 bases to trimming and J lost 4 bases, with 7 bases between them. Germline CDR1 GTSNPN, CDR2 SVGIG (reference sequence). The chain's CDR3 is CAWTGSYGYTF. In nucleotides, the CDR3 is TGTGCCTGGACTGGGAGCTATGGCTACACCTTC.

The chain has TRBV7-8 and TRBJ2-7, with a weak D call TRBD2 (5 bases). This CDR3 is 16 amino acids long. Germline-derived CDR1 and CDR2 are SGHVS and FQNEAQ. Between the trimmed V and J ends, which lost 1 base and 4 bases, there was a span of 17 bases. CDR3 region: CASSLGFGEGRYEQYF. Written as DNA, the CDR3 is TGTGCCAGCAGCTTAGGTTTCGGAGAGGGAAGATACGAGCAGTACTTC.

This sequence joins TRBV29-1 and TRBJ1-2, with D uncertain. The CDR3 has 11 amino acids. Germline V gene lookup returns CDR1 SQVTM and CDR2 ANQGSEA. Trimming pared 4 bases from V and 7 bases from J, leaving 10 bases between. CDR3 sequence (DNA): TGCAGCGTTGGATTGTTGTTTGGCTACACCTTC. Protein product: CSVGLLFGYTF.

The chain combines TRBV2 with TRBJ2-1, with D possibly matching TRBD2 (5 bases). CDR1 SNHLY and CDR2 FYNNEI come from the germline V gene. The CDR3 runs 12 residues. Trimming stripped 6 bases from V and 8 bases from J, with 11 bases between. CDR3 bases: TGTGCCAGCAGGCAGGACTGGGATGAGCAGTTCTTC. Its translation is CASRQDWDEQFF. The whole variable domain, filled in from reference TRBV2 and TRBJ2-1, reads EPEVTQTPSHQVTQMGQEVILRCVPISNHLYFYWYRQILGQKVEFLVSFYNNEISEKSEIFDDQFSVERPDGSNFTLKIRSTKLEDSAMYFCASRQDWDEQFFGPGTRLTVL.

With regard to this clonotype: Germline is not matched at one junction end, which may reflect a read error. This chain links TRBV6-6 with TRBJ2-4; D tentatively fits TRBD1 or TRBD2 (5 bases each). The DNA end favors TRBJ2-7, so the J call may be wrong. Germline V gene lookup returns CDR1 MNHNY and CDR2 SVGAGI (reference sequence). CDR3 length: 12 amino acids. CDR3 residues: CASTWGSGEQYF. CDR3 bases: TGCGCCAGCACCTGGGGGTCCGGCGAGCAGTACTTC.